This is a list of T cell receptor beta chains from one sample in a study of cytomegalovirus exposure and HLA in healthy donors. Sequencing was performed with immunoSEQ multiplex PCR; in TCRdb, only in-frame clones are kept and a portion is missing. Of some 98,000 clones in the sample, about 74% were seen once. Material for sequencing was PBMCs. These receptor sequences come from a female donor in good health and CMV-seronegative. Each CDR3 is given with its conserved first and last residue. A D gene is named only where the DNA matches it firmly. For some rows the clone size is stated as once, few or many, or as a class when expanded; others skip it.

abundance | j_gene | v_gene | d_gene | CDR3aa | CDR3nt
NA | TRBJ2-7 | TRBV27 | TRBD1 | CASSFGTGGYEQYF | TGTGCCAGCAGTTTTGGGACAGGGGGCTACGAGCAGTACTTC
NA | TRBJ2-1 | TRBV5-8 | NA | CASSLRSGVEQFF | TGTGCCAGCAGCTTGAGGTCGGGGGTTGAGCAGTTCTTC
NA | TRBJ2-7 | TRBV28 | NA | CASSFLAPYEQYF | TGTGCCAGCAGTTTTCTAGCACCCTACGAGCAGTACTTC
NA | TRBJ1-4 | TRBV6-5 | NA | CASSPQGAYNEKLFF | TGTGCCAGCAGTCCACAGGGAGCCTACAATGAAAAACTGTTTTTT
few | TRBJ1-3 | TRBV5-1 | NA | CASSLGQFSGNTIYF | TGCGCCAGCAGCTTGGGACAGTTCTCTGGAAACACCATATATTTT
NA | TRBJ2-7 | TRBV10-3 | TRBD1 | CAISGVPGQGIQGSYEQYF | TGTGCCATCAGTGGCGTCCCGGGACAGGGAATTCAAGGCTCCTACGAGCAGTACTTC
NA | TRBJ2-3 | TRBV18 | TRBD1 | CASSVDRARADTQYF | TGTGCCAGCTCTGTGGACAGGGCGAGGGCAGATACGCAGTATTTT
NA | TRBJ2-7 | TRBV19 | TRBD1 | CASSTGTATYEQYF | TGTGCCAGTAGCACCGGGACAGCTACTTACGAGCAGTACTTC
NA | TRBJ1-2 | TRBV5-1 | TRBD1 | CASSLAEGQGVRGHGYTF | TGCGCCAGCAGCTTGGCCGAGGGACAGGGGGTCCGGGGCCATGGCTACACCTTC
NA | TRBJ2-5 | TRBV5-5 | TRBD2 | CASSYGLAGWYQETQYF | TGTGCCAGCAGCTACGGACTAGCGGGATGGTACCAAGAGACCCAGTACTTC
NA | TRBJ2-5 | TRBV7-3 | TRBD2 | CASSPYQAGRETQYF | TGTGCCAGCAGCCCCTACCAAGCGGGAAGAGAGACCCAGTACTTC
NA | TRBJ2-2 | TRBV7-3 | NA | CASSLTAAGNTGELFF | TGTGCCAGCAGCTTAACGGCGGCGGGGAACACCGGGGAGCTGTTTTTT
NA | TRBJ2-7 | TRBV6-1 | NA | CASSEIDSNLYEQYF | TGTGCCAGCAGTGAGATCGACTCTAATCTCTACGAGCAGTACTTC
NA | TRBJ2-5 | TRBV5-4 | TRBD2 | CASSRGFGGAQETQYF | TGTGCCAGCAGCCGGGGGTTCGGGGGGGCTCAAGAGACCCAGTACTTC
NA | TRBJ1-1 | TRBV19 | NA | CASSRRGLTEAFF | TGTGCCAGTAGCCGGAGAGGGCTCACTGAAGCTTTCTTT
NA | TRBJ1-3 | TRBV4-2 | NA | CASSPGDYSGNTIYF | TGTGCCAGCAGCCCCGGGGACTACTCTGGAAACACCATATATTTT
NA | TRBJ2-3 | TRBV5-1 | NA | CASSLWGQDTQYF | TGCGCCAGCAGCTTGTGGGGGCAGGATACGCAGTATTTT
NA | TRBJ1-1 | TRBV21-1 | NA | CASSKGRDSEAFF | TGTGCCAGCAGCAAGGGCCGGGACAGTGAAGCTTTCTTT
NA | TRBJ1-1 | TRBV5-1 | TRBD1 | CASSSHRGRGTEAFF | TGCGCCAGCAGCTCTCACAGGGGGCGGGGGACTGAAGCTTTCTTT
NA | TRBJ2-7 | TRBV7-9 | TRBD1 | CASSFGTGTHEQYF | TGTGCCAGCAGCTTTGGGACAGGGACCCACGAGCAGTACTTC
NA | TRBJ2-7 | TRBV28 | NA | CASSVNYEQYF | TGTGCCAGCAGTGTCAACTACGAGCAGTACTTC
NA | TRBJ1-1 | TRBV5-1 | NA | CASSLLTGNTEAFF | TGCGCCAGCAGCTTGTTGACAGGGAACACTGAAGCTTTCTTT
few | TRBJ1-2 | TRBV28 | NA | CASSSPDRVDYGYTF | TGTGCCAGCAGTTCCCCTGACAGAGTTGACTATGGCTACACCTTC
NA | TRBJ2-4 | TRBV7-9 | NA | CSSSRLTGGREKTKNIQYF | TGTTCCAGCAGCCGACTTACTGGGGGGCGGGAGAAAACCAAAAACATTCAGTACTTC
NA | TRBJ1-2 | TRBV7-3 | NA | CASSLVPGSANYGYTF | TGTGCCAGCAGCTTAGTTCCGGGATCCGCTAACTATGGCTACACCTTC
NA | TRBJ2-1 | TRBV4-1 | TRBD2 | CASSQLAGPYNEQFF | TGCGCCAGCAGCCAACTAGCGGGGCCCTACAATGAGCAGTTCTTC
NA | TRBJ2-7 | TRBV6-5 | NA | CASSSRQPVSYEQYF | TGTGCCAGCAGTTCCCGACAGCCTGTCTCCTACGAGCAGTACTTC
NA | TRBJ2-5 | TRBV19 | NA | CASSKKRAGEETQYF | TGTGCCAGTAGTAAGAAAAGGGCAGGGGAAGAGACCCAGTACTTC
NA | TRBJ2-1 | TRBV9 | TRBD2 | CASSVATASGGIYNEQFF | TGTGCCAGCAGCGTAGCTACGGCTAGCGGGGGAATTTACAATGAGCAGTTCTTC
NA | TRBJ1-6 | TRBV6-1 | NA | CASGALSSYNSPLHF | TGTGCCAGCGGTGCCCTGAGCTCCTATAATTCACCCCTCCACTTT
few | TRBJ2-1 | TRBV6-4 | TRBD2 | CASSQGTSGGDEQFF | TGTGCCAGCAGTCAGGGGACTAGCGGAGGGGATGAGCAGTTCTTC
NA | TRBJ2-2 | TRBV5-1 | NA | CASSLVLSGELFF | TGCGCCAGCAGCTTGGTCCTGTCCGGGGAGCTGTTTTTT
NA | TRBJ2-3 | TRBV2 | TRBD2 | CASSTTSGGHTDTQYF | TGTGCCAGCAGTACTACTAGCGGGGGACACACAGATACGCAGTATTTT
NA | TRBJ1-2 | TRBV4-1 | TRBD1 | CASSQDSLIDRGFTF | TGCGCCAGCAGCCAAGATAGCCTTATCGACAGGGGGTTTACCTTC
NA | TRBJ2-3 | TRBV4-1 | TRBD1 | CASSRMDRVGTDTQYF | TGCGCCAGCAGCCGCATGGACAGGGTCGGCACAGATACGCAGTATTTT
NA | TRBJ1-2 | TRBV7-3 | NA | CASSLTGRGGGGGYTF | TGTGCCAGCAGCTTAACAGGGCGCGGGGGAGGCGGGGGCTACACCTTC
NA | TRBJ1-5 | TRBV6-1 | NA | CASSLQGGQPQHF | TGTGCCAGCAGTTTACAGGGCGGGCAGCCCCAGCATTTT
NA | TRBJ2-2 | TRBV5-1 | TRBD2 | CASSRGLAGGPVNTGELFF | TGCGCCAGCAGCCGAGGACTAGCGGGGGGGCCGGTGAACACCGGGGAGCTGTTTTTT
NA | TRBJ1-2 | TRBV2 | NA | CASSEAQGYNYGYTF | TGTGCCAGCAGTGAAGCTCAGGGTTATAACTATGGCTACACCTTC
NA | TRBJ2-7 | TRBV25-1 | NA | CASSETGTLSYEQYF | TGTGCCAGCAGTGAAACCGGGACACTCTCCTACGAGCAGTACTTC
NA | TRBJ1-5 | TRBV10-1 | TRBD1 | CASSDRQGAKGDSNQPQHF | TGCGCCAGCAGTGACCGACAGGGGGCAAAAGGAGATAGCAATCAGCCCCAGCATTTT
NA | TRBJ2-7 | TRBV7-3 | NA | CASSLNGQYEQYF | TGTGCCAGCAGCTTAAATGGACAGTACGAGCAGTACTTC
NA | TRBJ2-1 | TRBV30 | TRBD2 | CAWGPRRGVYNEQFF | TGTGCCTGGGGACCCAGGCGGGGGGTCTACAATGAGCAGTTCTTC
NA | TRBJ2-4 | TRBV19 | TRBD1 | CASSTWTGLKNIQYF | TGTGCCAGTAGTACCTGGACAGGGCTCAAAAACATTCAGTACTTC
NA | TRBJ2-3 | TRBV19 | TRBD1 | CASSPRTGGTDTQYF | TGTGCCAGTAGTCCAAGGACAGGGGGCACAGATACGCAGTATTTT
few | TRBJ1-4 | TRBV2 | TRBD1 | CASSGQGGMNEKLFF | TGTGCCAGCAGCGGACAGGGTGGAATGAATGAAAAACTGTTTTTT
few | TRBJ2-2 | TRBV7-2 | NA | CASRGGGPGELFF | TGTGCCAGCAGGGGAGGAGGACCCGGGGAGCTGTTTTTT
once | TRBJ2-2 | TRBV7-9 | TRBD1 | CSSRPKVGQDRTGELFF | TGTTCCAGCAGGCCAAAGGTGGGACAGGATCGTACCGGGGAGCTGTTTTTT